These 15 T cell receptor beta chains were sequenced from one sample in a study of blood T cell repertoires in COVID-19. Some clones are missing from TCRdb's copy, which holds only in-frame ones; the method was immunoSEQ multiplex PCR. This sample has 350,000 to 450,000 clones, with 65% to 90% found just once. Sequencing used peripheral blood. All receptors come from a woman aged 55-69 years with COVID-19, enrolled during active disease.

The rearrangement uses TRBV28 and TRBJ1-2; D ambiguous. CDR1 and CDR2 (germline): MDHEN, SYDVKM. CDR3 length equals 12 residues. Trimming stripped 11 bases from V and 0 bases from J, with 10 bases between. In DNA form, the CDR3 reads TGTGCCGGCCGGGATACTAACTATGGCTACACCTTC. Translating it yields CAGRDTNYGYTF.

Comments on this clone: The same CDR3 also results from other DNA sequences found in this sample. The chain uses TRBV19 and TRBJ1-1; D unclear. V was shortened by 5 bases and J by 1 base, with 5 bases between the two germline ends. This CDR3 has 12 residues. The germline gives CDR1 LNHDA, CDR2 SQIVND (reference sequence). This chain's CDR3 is CASSFGNTEAFF. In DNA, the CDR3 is TGTGCCAGTAGTTTCGGGAACACTGAAGCTTTCTTT. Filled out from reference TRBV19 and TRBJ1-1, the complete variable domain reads DGGITQSPKYLFRKEGQNVTLSCEQNLNHDAMYWYRQDPGQGLRLIYYSQIVNDFQKGDIAEGYSVSREKKESFPLTVTSAQKNPTAFYLCASSFGNTEAFFGQGTRLTVV.

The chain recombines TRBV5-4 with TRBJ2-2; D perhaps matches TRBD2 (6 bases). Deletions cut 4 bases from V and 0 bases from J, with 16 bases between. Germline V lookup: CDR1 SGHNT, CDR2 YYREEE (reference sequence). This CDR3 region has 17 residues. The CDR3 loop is CASSPTSLPANTGELFF. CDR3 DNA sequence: TGTGCCAGCAGCCCAACTAGCCTCCCTGCGAACACCGGGGAGCTGTTTTTT.

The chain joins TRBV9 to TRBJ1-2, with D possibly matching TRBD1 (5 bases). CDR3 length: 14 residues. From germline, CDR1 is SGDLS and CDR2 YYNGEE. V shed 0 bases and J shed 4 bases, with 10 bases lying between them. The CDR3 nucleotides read TGTGCCAGCAGCGTAGCTAGTCAGGGCTATGGCTACACCTTC. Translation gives CASSVASQGYGYTF. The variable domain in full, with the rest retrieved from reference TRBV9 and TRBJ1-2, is DSGVTQTPKHLITATGQRVTLRCSPRSGDLSVYWYQQSLDQGLQFLIQYYNGEERAKGNILERFSAQQFPDLHSELNLSSLELGDSALYFCASSVASQGYGYTFGSGTRLTVV.

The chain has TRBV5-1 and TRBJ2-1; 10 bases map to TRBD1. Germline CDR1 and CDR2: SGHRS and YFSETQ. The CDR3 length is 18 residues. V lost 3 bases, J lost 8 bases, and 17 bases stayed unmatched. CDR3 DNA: TGCGCCAGCAGCTCTGGCCCACATTGGGGACAGGGGCTTTATGAGCAGTTCTTC. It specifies CASSSGPHWGQGLYEQFF.

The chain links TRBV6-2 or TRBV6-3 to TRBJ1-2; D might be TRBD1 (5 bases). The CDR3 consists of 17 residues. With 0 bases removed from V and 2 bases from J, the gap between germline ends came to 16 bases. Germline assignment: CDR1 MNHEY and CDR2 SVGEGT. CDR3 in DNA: TGTGCCAGCAGTTACTCTAGAGTTCGGGGGGTGAACTATGGCTACACCTTC. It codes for CASSYSRVRGVNYGYTF.

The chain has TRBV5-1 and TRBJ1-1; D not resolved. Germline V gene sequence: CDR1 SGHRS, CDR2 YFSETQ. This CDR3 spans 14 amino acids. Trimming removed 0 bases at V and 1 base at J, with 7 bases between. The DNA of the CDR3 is TGCGCCAGCAGCTTGGACAGTACGAACACTGAAGCTTTCTTT. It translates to CASSLDSTNTEAFF.

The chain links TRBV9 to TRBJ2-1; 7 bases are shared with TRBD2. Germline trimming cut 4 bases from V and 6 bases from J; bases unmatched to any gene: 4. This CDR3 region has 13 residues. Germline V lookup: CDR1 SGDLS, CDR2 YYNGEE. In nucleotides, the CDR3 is TGTGCCAGCAGCCCTCGGACTAGCAATGAGCAGTTCTTC. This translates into CASSPRTSNEQFF.

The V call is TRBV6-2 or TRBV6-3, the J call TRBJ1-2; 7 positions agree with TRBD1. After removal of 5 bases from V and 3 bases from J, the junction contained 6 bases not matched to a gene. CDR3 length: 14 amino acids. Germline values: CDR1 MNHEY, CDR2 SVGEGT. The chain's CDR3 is CASSRQGYDYGYTF. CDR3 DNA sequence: TGTGCCAGCAGTAGACAGGGTTACGACTATGGCTACACCTTC.

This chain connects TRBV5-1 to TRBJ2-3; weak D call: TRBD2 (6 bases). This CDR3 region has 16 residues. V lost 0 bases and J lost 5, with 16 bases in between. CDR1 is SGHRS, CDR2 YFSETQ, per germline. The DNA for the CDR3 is TGCGCCAGCAGCTTGGCGTCTGCGGGGCGGGGAGATACGCAGTATTTT. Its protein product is CASSLASAGRGDTQYF. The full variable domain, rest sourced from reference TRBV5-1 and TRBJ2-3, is KAGVTQTPRYLIKTRGQQVTLSCSPISGHRSVSWYQQTPGQGLQFLFEYFSETQRNKGNFPGRFSGRQFSNSRSEMNVSTLELGDSALYLCASSLASAGRGDTQYFGPGTRLTVL.

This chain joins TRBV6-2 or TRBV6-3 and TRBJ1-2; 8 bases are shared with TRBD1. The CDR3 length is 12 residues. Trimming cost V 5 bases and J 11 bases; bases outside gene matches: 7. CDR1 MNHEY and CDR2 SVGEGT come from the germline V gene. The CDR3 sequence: CASSEKYRGYTF. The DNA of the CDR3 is TGTGCCAGCAGTGAGAAGTACAGGGGGTACACCTTC.

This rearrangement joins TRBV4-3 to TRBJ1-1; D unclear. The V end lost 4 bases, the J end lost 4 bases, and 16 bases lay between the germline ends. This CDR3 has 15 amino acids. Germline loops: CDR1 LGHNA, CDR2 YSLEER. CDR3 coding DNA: TGCGCCAGCAGCCCCAGGTCCGGGAGTAGCACTGAAGCTTTCTTT. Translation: CASSPRSGSSTEAFF.

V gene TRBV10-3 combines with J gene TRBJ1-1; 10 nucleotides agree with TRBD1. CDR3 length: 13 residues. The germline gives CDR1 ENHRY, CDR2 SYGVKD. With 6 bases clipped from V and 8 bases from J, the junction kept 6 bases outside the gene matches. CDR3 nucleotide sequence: TGTGCCATCAGCCGACAGGGGGCGGAAGAAGCTTTCTTT. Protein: CAISRQGAEEAFF.

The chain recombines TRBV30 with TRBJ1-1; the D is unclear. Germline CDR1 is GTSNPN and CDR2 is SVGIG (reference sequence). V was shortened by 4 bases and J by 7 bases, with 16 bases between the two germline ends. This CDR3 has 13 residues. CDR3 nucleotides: TGTGCCTGGAAATTAACCTCAGGAGGTGAAGCTTTCTTT. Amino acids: CAWKLTSGGEAFF.

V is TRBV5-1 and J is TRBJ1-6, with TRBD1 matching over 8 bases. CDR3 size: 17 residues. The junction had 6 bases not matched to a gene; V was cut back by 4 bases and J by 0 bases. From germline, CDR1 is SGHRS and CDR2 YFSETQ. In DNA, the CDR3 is TGCGCCAGCAGCGGGACAGGCCCGAGCTCCTATAATTCACCCCTCCACTTT. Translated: CASSGTGPSSYNSPLHF. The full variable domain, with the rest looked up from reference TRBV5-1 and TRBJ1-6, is KAGVTQTPRYLIKTRGQQVTLSCSPISGHRSVSWYQQTPGQGLQFLFEYFSETQRNKGNFPGRFSGRQFSNSRSEMNVSTLELGDSALYLCASSGTGPSSYNSPLHFGNGTRLTVT.